These 27 T cell receptor beta chains were all obtained from the same sample, sequenced in a study of T cells in narcolepsy. Sequencing was performed with immunoSEQ multiplex PCR; in TCRdb, only in-frame clones are kept and a portion is missing. The sample yields 20,000 to 30,000 clones, roughly 64% seen once. Sequencing input: memory (CD45RA-) CD4+ T cells from blood. All receptors derive from a human donor in good health.

V gene TRBV2 combines with J gene TRBJ2-3; possibly TRBD1 or TRBD2 for D (5 bases each). Trimming stripped 6 bases from V and 1 base from J, with 11 bases between. There are 14 residues in the CDR3. Germline loops: CDR1 SNHLY, CDR2 FYNNEI. CDR3 protein: CASRRGDGTDTQYF. DNA for the CDR3: TGTGCCAGCAGGAGGGGAGACGGCACAGATACGCAGTATTTT.

This chain links TRBV7-9 with TRBJ1-2; D is possibly TRBD1 (5 bases). CDR1 and CDR2 from the germline V gene are SEHNR and FQNEAQ (reference sequence). V lost 5 bases and J 0 bases, leaving 13 bases between the germline ends. The CDR3 contains 15 residues. In nucleotides, the CDR3 is TGTGCCAGCAGCCCGACAGCCTCTCCTAACTATGGCTACACCTTC. Residues: CASSPTASPNYGYTF.

This clone showed up just once. The genes are TRBV6-6 and TRBJ1-6; tentatively, D is TRBD1 (6 bases). This CDR3 region has 15 residues. From germline, CDR1 is MNHNY and CDR2 SVGAGI (reference sequence). With 9 bases removed from V and 9 bases from J, the gap between germline ends came to 21 bases. CDR3 nucleotides: TGTGCCAGTCATGGCCAGACAGGTGGTCCTTCACCCCTCCACTTT. Translated, it gives CASHGQTGGPSPLHF.

In its sample, this clone was seen a few times. This chain connects TRBV11-2 to TRBJ2-1; TRBD1 or TRBD2 may be the D gene (7 bases each). The CDR3 consists of 14 residues. V was clipped by 3 bases and J by 7 bases, with 13 bases between them. Germline lookup yields CDR1 SGHAT and CDR2 FQNNGV. For the CDR3, the DNA is TGTGCCAGCAGCTTCTTCCAGGGGGGGAATGAGCAGTTCTTC. Its translation is CASSFFQGGNEQFF.

The chain has TRBV30 and TRBJ2-7, with a weak D call TRBD1 (6 bases). V lost 3 bases and J 7 bases, leaving 22 bases between the germline ends. This CDR3 has 15 amino acids. The germline CDR1 and CDR2 sequences are GTSNPN and SVGIG (reference sequence). The CDR3 nucleotides read TGTGCCTGGAGCCCCATCACAGGGCGGGCCGGAGAGCAGTACTTC. Its protein is CAWSPITGRAGEQYF. The variable domain in full, with the rest retrieved from reference TRBV30 and TRBJ2-7, is SQTIHQWPATLVQPVGSPLSLECTVEGTSNPNLYWYRQAAGRGLQLLFYSVGIGQISSEVPQNLSASRPQDRQFILSSKKLLLSDSGFYLCAWSPITGRAGEQYFGPGTRLTVT.

This clone was counted between two and nine times. The chain couples TRBV30 to TRBJ1-3; D unresolved. Germline V gene sequence: CDR1 GTSNPN, CDR2 SVGIG (reference sequence). Trimming shortened V by 0 bases and J by 4 bases, and 10 bases separated the two germline ends. The CDR3 runs 14 residues. The CDR3 nucleotides are TGTGCCTGGAGTGTACCCGTCCGCGGAAACACCATATATTTT. The encoded protein is CAWSVPVRGNTIYF. The entire variable domain, with the rest obtained from reference TRBV30 and TRBJ1-3, is as follows: SQTIHQWPATLVQPVGSPLSLECTVEGTSNPNLYWYRQAAGRGLQLLFYSVGIGQISSEVPQNLSASRPQDRQFILSSKKLLLSDSGFYLCAWSVPVRGNTIYFGEGSWLTVV.

This clone showed up just once. The rearrangement joins TRBV5-1 to TRBJ2-1; perhaps TRBD2 as D (6 bases). V was pared by 0 bases and J by 4 bases, with 11 bases between. Germline V gene data show CDR1 as SGHRS and CDR2 as YFSETQ. CDR3 length equals 15 residues. The CDR3 bases are TGCGCCAGCAGCTTGGTGGGGGAGGCTTACAATGAGCAGTTCTTC. This encodes CASSLVGEAYNEQFF.

The chain is built from TRBV15 and TRBJ1-4; D perhaps matches TRBD1 (5 bases). CDR1 is LNHNV and CDR2 is YYDKDF in the germline V gene (reference sequence). The germline V and J ends were trimmed by 3 bases and 3 bases, with 11 bases remaining between them. This CDR3 spans 15 amino acids. Written as DNA, the CDR3 is TGTGCCACCAGCAGGCAGGAGGGGCCTAATGAAAAACTGTTTTTT. Its protein is CATSRQEGPNEKLFF.

The CDR3 DNA sequence: TGTGCCAGCAGCCGAGTCGACGGTTCACCCCTCCACTTT. It specifies CASSRVDGSPLHF. This chain connects TRBV7-8 to TRBJ1-6; no reliable D call. The CDR3 covers 13 residues. CDR1 SGHVS and CDR2 FQNEAQ come from the germline V gene. Trimming pared 5 bases from V and 9 bases from J, leaving 11 bases between. Full variable domain (rest looked up from reference TRBV7-8 and TRBJ1-6): GAGVSQSPRYKVAKRGQDVALRCDPISGHVSLFWYQQALGQGPEFLTYFQNEAQLDKSGLPSDRFFAERPEGSVSTLKIQRTQQEDSAVYLCASSRVDGSPLHFGNGTRLTVT.

This sequence joins TRBV9 and TRBJ2-3; perhaps TRBD2 as D (5 bases). The V end lost 0 bases, the J end lost 3 bases, and 11 bases lay between the germline ends. The CDR3 spans 15 residues. Germline CDR1 and CDR2: SGDLS and YYNGEE. CDR3 region: CASSVDPLATDTQYF. The CDR3 DNA reads TGTGCCAGCAGCGTAGATCCCCTAGCAACAGATACGCAGTATTTT. The complete variable domain, with remaining parts taken from reference TRBV9 and TRBJ2-3, reads DSGVTQTPKHLITATGQRVTLRCSPRSGDLSVYWYQQSLDQGLQFLIQYYNGEERAKGNILERFSAQQFPDLHSELNLSSLELGDSALYFCASSVDPLATDTQYFGPGTRLTVL.

This clone was seen only a few times. This same CDR3 is encoded by further DNA sequences in the sample. The CDR3 sequence: CASRSGHSNQPQHF. The CDR3 region has the DNA TGTGCCAGTCGGTCAGGGCATAGCAATCAGCCCCAGCATTTT. V and J are TRBV6-1 and TRBJ1-5; D may be TRBD1 (5 bases). V lost 9 bases and J 0 bases, leaving 12 bases between the germline ends. Per germline, CDR1 MNHNS and CDR2 SASEGT. The CDR3 has 14 residues.

J is TRBJ2-7 and V is TRBV7-8; 8 bases are shared with TRBD2. CDR3 length: 17 residues. V lost 5 bases and J lost 3; bases outside the gene matches: 15. CDR1 and CDR2 (germline): SGHVS, FQNEAQ. CDR3 loop: CASSPPVTGGRFYEQYF. Here the CDR3 DNA reads TGTGCCAGCAGCCCCCCGGTCACTGGCGGGAGGTTCTACGAGCAGTACTTC.

The rearrangement joins TRBV6-5 to TRBJ2-7; D possibly matches TRBD1 or TRBD2 (7 bases each). Germline CDR1 and CDR2: MNHEY and SVGAGI. The ends were cut back, 7 bases at V and 5 bases at J, with 18 bases in the middle. This CDR3 has 14 residues. CDR3 protein: CASKRQGGKNEQYF. In nucleotides, the CDR3 is TGTGCCAGCAAACGACAGGGAGGGAAAAACGAGCAGTACTTC.

V and J are TRBV4-2 and TRBJ1-6, with D maybe TRBD1 (5 bases). Germline assignment: CDR1 LGHNA and CDR2 YNFKEQ. The CDR3 is 18 residues long. The germline V and J ends were trimmed by 0 bases and 9 bases, with 21 bases remaining between them. Here the CDR3 reads CASSQESRGGGEGSPLHF. CDR3 coding DNA: TGTGCCAGCAGCCAAGAAAGCAGAGGAGGAGGGGAGGGTTCACCCCTCCACTTT.

The table lists this clone with a few counts. The V and J genes are TRBV5-1 and TRBJ2-3; D perhaps matches TRBD2 (6 bases). The CDR3 sequence is 15 residues long. The germline V gene encodes CDR1 SGHRS and CDR2 YFSETQ. Trimming took 4 bases from V and 5 from J, leaving 17 bases between them. CDR3: CASSRVGSRGDTQYF. In nucleotides, the CDR3 is TGCGCCAGCAGCCGGGTCGGGAGTAGAGGAGATACGCAGTATTTT.

This clone was counted a few times. The rearrangement joins TRBV2 to TRBJ2-1; D is ambiguous. Germline V gene lookup returns CDR1 SNHLY and CDR2 FYNNEI. The V end was cut by 3 bases, the J end by 9 bases, with 12 bases between. The CDR3 has 13 residues. The CDR3 DNA reads as TGTGCCAGCAGTGACCCACCGGGTCGTGAGCAGTTCTTC. Amino acid sequence: CASSDPPGREQFF.

The chain combines TRBV6-5 with TRBJ2-7; D not certain. With 6 bases removed from V and 3 bases from J, the gap between germline ends came to 9 bases. CDR1 is MNHEY, CDR2 SVGAGI, per germline. The CDR3 is 12 residues long. CDR3: CASRGVYYEQYF. The CDR3 DNA is TGTGCCAGCAGGGGCGTTTACTACGAGCAGTACTTC.

V usage is TRBV7-3 and J usage is TRBJ2-4, with D unclear. Trimming cost V 6 bases and J 2 bases, with 14 bases left between them. Germline V gene sequence: CDR1 SGHTA, CDR2 FQGTGA. CDR3 length: 15 amino acids. The DNA of the CDR3 is TGTGCCAGCAGGCCGGCTCCAGTAACCAAAAACATTCAGTACTTC. As protein: CASRPAPVTKNIQYF.

This clone was seen just once. The chain recombines TRBV6-4 with TRBJ1-6; the match to TRBD1 covers 10 bases. The germline V gene encodes CDR1 MRHNA and CDR2 SNTAGT. The CDR3 is 14 amino acids. The junction had 2 bases not matched to a gene; V was cut back by 6 bases and J by 6 bases. The CDR3 bases are TGTGCCAGCAGGGGGACAGGGGCTAATTCACCCCTCCACTTT. It codes for CASRGTGANSPLHF.

V and J are TRBV19 and TRBJ2-2; tentatively, D is TRBD1 (6 bases). The CDR3 contains 15 residues. V shed 5 bases and J shed 6 bases, with 16 bases lying between them. Germline V gives CDR1 LNHDA, CDR2 SQIVND (reference sequence). The chain's CDR3 is CASSSPRGVPGELFF. The DNA of the CDR3 is TGTGCCAGTAGTTCCCCCAGGGGCGTACCCGGGGAGCTGTTTTTT.

This chain uses TRBV20-1 with TRBJ1-1; 8 nucleotides match TRBD1. The trim removed 6 bases at V and 11 bases at J, leaving 8 bases unmatched. Germline CDR1 DFQATT, CDR2 SNEGSKA (reference sequence). The CDR3 runs to 11 residues. The CDR3 sequence: CSAQGAGRAFF. The CDR3 DNA sequence: TGCAGTGCGCAGGGGGCGGGGAGGGCTTTCTTT.

This clone has just a few counts. The chain recombines TRBV6-5 with TRBJ2-1; TRBD2 matches at 11 bases. V gave up 4 bases and J gave up 4 bases; unmatched junction bases: 6. Germline V CDR1 and CDR2: MNHEY, SVGAGI. The CDR3 has 16 residues. The DNA for the CDR3 is TGTGCCAGCAGTTCCTCCGGGACTAGCGGATACAATGAGCAGTTCTTC. This gives the protein CASSSSGTSGYNEQFF.

This clone was detected a few times. The V and J genes are TRBV5-8 and TRBJ2-7; D is perhaps TRBD1 (8 bases). The CDR3 length is 16 residues. V was cut by 4 bases and J by 4 bases, with 21 bases left in between. Germline V gene lookup returns CDR1 SGHTS and CDR2 YDEGEE. Written as DNA, the CDR3 is TGTGCCAGCAGCCGCGGGGGCAGGGGGCTAGTTTACGAGCAGTACTTC. Residues: CASSRGGRGLVYEQYF.

V is TRBV6-4 and J is TRBJ2-7, with TRBD2 matching over 8 bases. V shed 8 bases and J 2 bases; nucleotides not matched to a gene: 11. This CDR3 has 15 residues. The germline gives CDR1 MRHNA, CDR2 SNTAGT. This CDR3 is CASRGGRYLPYEQYF. The CDR3, as DNA: TGTGCCAGCCGGGGGGGAAGATACTTGCCCTACGAGCAGTACTTC.

This clone came up a few times. The CDR3 spells CASSWGGGNTEAFF. The DNA for the CDR3 is TGTGCCAGCAGTTGGGGCGGCGGCAACACTGAAGCTTTCTTT. The chain joins TRBV7-2 to TRBJ1-1, with D perhaps TRBD1 (5 bases). Germline assignment: CDR1 SGHTA and CDR2 FQGNSA. Deletions cut 6 bases from V and 2 bases from J, with 13 bases between. The CDR3 is 14 amino acids.

The rearrangement joins TRBV5-1 to TRBJ2-6, with D maybe TRBD1 (5 bases). The CDR3 is made up of 18 amino acids. Germline lookup yields CDR1 SGHRS and CDR2 YFSETQ. Trimming pared 4 bases from V and 3 bases from J, leaving 20 bases between. CDR3 amino acids: CASSKIIDRTFGANVLTF. CDR3 nucleotides: TGCGCCAGCAGCAAAATCATAGACAGAACTTTTGGGGCCAACGTCCTGACTTTC. Based on the CDR3 plus reference TRBV5-1 and TRBJ2-6, the full variable domain is KAGVTQTPRYLIKTRGQQVTLSCSPISGHRSVSWYQQTPGQGLQFLFEYFSETQRNKGNFPGRFSGRQFSNSRSEMNVSTLELGDSALYLCASSKIIDRTFGANVLTFGAGSRLTVL.

The CDR3 coding sequence is TGTGCCAGCAGCGCGGGACAGGTGAACACCGGGGAGCTGTTTTTT. Its translation is CASSAGQVNTGELFF. The chain links TRBV6-1 to TRBJ2-2; 8 bases agree with TRBD1. The V gene end was trimmed by 6 bases and the J gene end by 1 base; junction bases not matched to a gene: 4. Per the germline V gene, CDR1 is MNHNS and CDR2 is SASEGT. The CDR3 spans 15 residues.